The 22 T cell receptor beta chains below were found in one sample sequenced in a study of identical twins (dated by TCRdb to the mid-2010s). The library was built by means of 5' RACE. For sequencing, an Illumina HiSeq 2000 was employed. TCRdb cleaned the public reads at Q25 with fastp, built clones with MiXCR and kept in-frame beta chains. Entries are consolidated by CDR3 protein sequence, retaining the most common genes and DNA. This sample comprises 550,000 to 700,000 distinct CDR3 sequences, just under 10% of them detected only once. Around 3% of the sample comes from the top ten. These data are also associated with another study on yellow fever vaccine responses in identical twins.

Sequences were obtained from PBMCs. These TCRs come from a woman aged 18-35 years in good health.

The chain employs TRBV4-3 and TRBJ1-3; D possibly corresponds to TRBD1 (5 bases). The CDR3 contains 14 residues. Trimming stripped 4 bases from V and 0 bases from J, with 7 bases between. Germline values: CDR1 LGHNA, CDR2 YSLEER. The CDR3 loop reads CASSPGNSGNTIYF. CDR3 coding DNA: TGCGCCAGCAGCCCAGGGAACTCTGGAAACACCATATATTTT.

The chain is built from TRBV12-3 or TRBV12-4 and TRBJ2-5; D call uncertain. Trimming left V 5 bases short and J 5 bases short, with 15 bases between. The CDR3 totals 14 residues. For the CDR3, the DNA is TGTGCCAGCAGTCAAGAGGTCCGATGGGAGACCCAGTACTTC. It is translated as CASSQEVRWETQYF.

The chain joins TRBV20-1 to TRBJ2-7, with D hard to call. V lost 5 bases and J 6 bases, leaving 14 bases between the germline ends. Per germline, CDR1 DFQATT and CDR2 SNEGSKA (reference sequence). This CDR3 region has 12 residues. The CDR3: CSAQPRSGEQYF. In DNA form, the CDR3 reads TGCAGTGCTCAACCAAGATCAGGCGAGCAGTACTTC.

The chain couples TRBV20-1 to TRBJ2-1; TRBD2 matches at 14 bases. Germline CDR1 is DFQATT and CDR2 is SNEGSKA (reference sequence). V shed 7 bases, J shed 0 bases, and the junction held 17 bases outside the gene matches. The CDR3 has 20 residues. The CDR3 region is CSVQRGRLAGGMSSYNEQFF. CDR3 sequence (DNA): TGCAGTGTTCAAAGGGGTAGACTAGCGGGGGGGATGAGCTCCTACAATGAGCAGTTCTTC.

This clonotype came up a few times. The rearrangement uses TRBV15 and TRBJ2-3; 8 bases map to TRBD2. V trimming: 6 bases; J trimming: 2 bases; junction bases outside the gene matches: 10. The V gene's germline CDR1 is LNHNV and CDR2 YYDKDF (reference sequence). The CDR3 consists of 16 residues. CDR3 DNA: TGTGCCACCAGTACCGGGACTAGTAGCCCCACAGATACGCAGTATTTT. Amino acid sequence: CATSTGTSSPTDTQYF. Filled out from reference TRBV15 and TRBJ2-3, the complete variable domain reads DAMVIQNPRYQVTQFGKPVTLSCSQTLNHNVMYWYQQKSSQAPKLLFHYYDKDFNNEADTPDNFQSRRPNTSFCFLDIRSPGLGDTAMYLCATSTGTSSPTDTQYFGPGTRLTVL.

In its sample, this clonotype was seen many times. The V call is TRBV4-2, the J call TRBJ2-1, with D hard to call. V lost 0 bases and J 4 bases, leaving 4 bases between the germline ends. Looked up from germline, CDR1 is LGHNA and CDR2 is YNFKEQ. The CDR3 spans 13 residues. The CDR3 loop is CASSQERYNEQFF. The CDR3 nucleotides are TGTGCCAGCAGCCAAGAGCGTTACAATGAGCAGTTCTTC.

This chain joins TRBV24-1 and TRBJ2-7; a possible D gene is TRBD2 (6 bases). CDR3 length: 15 residues. The germline V gene has CDR1 KGHDR and CDR2 SFDVKD. Trimming left V 4 bases short and J 1 base short, with 13 bases between. CDR3: CATSDTSRGSYEQYF. CDR3 nucleotide sequence: TGTGCCACCAGTGACACGAGCCGGGGGTCCTACGAGCAGTACTTC.

This chain joins TRBV20-1 and TRBJ2-5; tentative D call: TRBD1 (5 bases). The CDR3 runs 13 residues. Germline CDR1 DFQATT, CDR2 SNEGSKA (reference sequence). V was trimmed by 3 bases and J by 3 bases, leaving 11 bases between them. Here the CDR3 DNA reads TGCAGTGCTAGGTTCCAGGGAAAAGAGACCCAGTACTTC. Translating it yields CSARFQGKETQYF.

This clonotype has ten or more counts. The J gene is TRBJ1-5, the V gene TRBV7-9, with 7 positions matching TRBD1. Germline CDR1 SEHNR, CDR2 FQNEAQ (reference sequence). This CDR3 has 12 amino acids. V gave up 9 bases and J gave up 4 bases; unmatched junction bases: 3. The CDR3 DNA sequence: TGTGCCAGTGGGACAGATAATCAGCCCCAGCATTTT. Residues: CASGTDNQPQHF.

This chain connects TRBV4-3 to TRBJ2-7, with TRBD2 matching over 8 bases. From germline, CDR1 is LGHNA and CDR2 YSLEER. The trim removed 4 bases at V and 7 bases at J, leaving 6 bases unmatched. CDR3 length: 13 amino acids. As DNA, the CDR3 is TGCGCCAGCAGCCTTCTAGCGGGCCGGGAGCAGTACTTC. Its translation: CASSLLAGREQYF.

This clonotype was found a few times. The chain joins TRBV6-5 to TRBJ1-6, with D uncertain. The germline V and J ends were trimmed by 3 bases and 4 bases, with 7 bases remaining between them. CDR3 length: 14 amino acids. Per germline, CDR1 MNHEY and CDR2 SVGAGI. The CDR3 nucleotides read TGTGCCAGCAGTTATACGGCATATAATTCACCCCTCCACTTT. This gives the protein CASSYTAYNSPLHF.

The chain carries TRBV11-2 and TRBJ2-1; tentatively, D is TRBD2 (5 bases). Germline loops: CDR1 SGHAT, CDR2 FQNNGV. CDR3 length equals 16 residues. The V and J ends lost 4 bases and 4 bases respectively, with 17 bases between them. The CDR3 DNA follows: TGTGCCAGCAGCTACGACCCGGCTAGCCGATACAATGAGCAGTTCTTC. As protein: CASSYDPASRYNEQFF.

The sample holds many counts of this clonotype. The CDR3 sequence: CASSSARDHNEQFF. Written as DNA, the CDR3 is TGTGCCAGCAGTTCAGCCAGGGATCACAATGAGCAGTTCTTC. V and J are TRBV6-6 and TRBJ2-1; D might be TRBD1 (5 bases). Germline lookup yields CDR1 MNHNY and CDR2 SVGAGI (reference sequence). V lost 4 bases to trimming and J lost 5 bases, with 12 bases between them. The CDR3 totals 14 residues.

This clonotype was picked up a small number of times. The rearrangement joins TRBV5-1 to TRBJ2-3; D gene uncertain. Trimming pared 0 bases from V and 0 bases from J, leaving 11 bases between. Germline values: CDR1 SGHRS, CDR2 YFSETQ. The CDR3 is 16 amino acids. CDR3 bases: TGCGCCAGCAGCTTGGGCCCGGGCCCAAGCACAGATACGCAGTATTTT. This gives the protein CASSLGPGPSTDTQYF.

The chain uses TRBV11-1 and TRBJ2-7; perhaps TRBD1 as D (6 bases). Germline loops: CDR1 SGHAT, CDR2 FQDESV (reference sequence). The CDR3 length is 14 residues. V was pared by 0 bases and J by 3 bases, with 9 bases between. In DNA, the CDR3 is TGTGCCAGCAGCTTAGCCCAACAGGGCTACGAGCAGTACTTC. Translated: CASSLAQQGYEQYF. Drawing the rest from reference TRBV11-1 and TRBJ2-7, the complete variable domain is EAEVAQSPRYKITEKSQAVAFWCDPISGHATLYWYRQILGQGPELLVQFQDESVVDDSQLPKDRFSAERLKGVDSTLKIQPAELGDSAMYLCASSLAQQGYEQYFGPGTRLTVT.

This clonotype was seen a handful of times. The chain has TRBV9 and TRBJ2-3, with D perhaps TRBD2 (5 bases). Germline loops: CDR1 SGDLS, CDR2 YYNGEE. V gave up 0 bases and J gave up 6 bases, with 11 bases separating them. This CDR3 is 14 amino acids long. CDR3 in amino acids: CASSVATGYDTQYF. DNA for the CDR3: TGTGCCAGCAGCGTAGCCACGGGGTATGATACGCAGTATTTT.

This clonotype was detected a few times. CDR3 loop: CSARDLGSHEKLFF. CDR3 DNA: TGCAGTGCTAGAGATCTCGGGTCGCATGAAAAACTGTTTTTT. This sequence joins TRBV20-1 and TRBJ1-4; D call uncertain. The CDR3 has 14 amino acids. With 0 bases removed from V and 6 bases from J, the gap between germline ends came to 11 bases. CDR1 is DFQATT and CDR2 is SNEGSKA in the germline V gene (reference sequence).

This clonotype was seen only a few times. This sequence joins TRBV19 and TRBJ2-5, with D tentatively TRBD1 (5 bases). Per the germline V gene, CDR1 is LNHDA and CDR2 is SQIVND (reference sequence). Between the trimmed V and J ends, which lost 0 bases and 1 base, there was a span of 6 bases. This CDR3 has 14 residues. The CDR3 DNA follows: TGTGCCAGTAGTATAGATGGGGCCCAAGAGACCCAGTACTTC. Encoded protein: CASSIDGAQETQYF. The whole variable domain, filled in from reference TRBV19 and TRBJ2-5, reads DGGITQSPKYLFRKEGQNVTLSCEQNLNHDAMYWYRQDPGQGLRLIYYSQIVNDFQKGDIAEGYSVSREKKESFPLTVTSAQKNPTAFYLCASSIDGAQETQYFGPGTRLLVL.

The chain has TRBV10-2 and TRBJ2-7; 9 bases line up with TRBD1. CDR1 is WSHSY and CDR2 is SAAADI in the germline V gene. CDR3 length: 15 residues. The V segment lost 2 bases and the J segment 6 bases; nucleotides outside the gene matches: 8. The CDR3 DNA reads as TGCGCCAGCAGTGAGACTTCGGGACAGGGAGTCGAGCAGTACTTC. Protein sequence: CASSETSGQGVEQYF.

The chain carries TRBV30 and TRBJ2-3; D possibly corresponds to TRBD1 (7 bases). Germline loops: CDR1 GTSNPN, CDR2 SVGIG (reference sequence). The CDR3 is made up of 15 amino acids. V was clipped by 5 bases and J by 1 base, with 16 bases between them. The CDR3 reads CAWGGGRVGTDTQYF. The CDR3 DNA is TGTGCCTGGGGAGGGGGCAGGGTGGGCACAGATACGCAGTATTTT.

This clonotype was picked up many times. The rearrangement joins TRBV29-1 to TRBJ2-3; 11 bases agree with TRBD1. The CDR3 runs 15 residues. V lost 3 bases to trimming and J lost 5 bases; unmatched junction nucleotides: 7. Germline V gives CDR1 SQVTM, CDR2 ANQGSEA. CDR3 region: CSVDPPDRGQDTQYF. The CDR3 DNA follows: TGCAGCGTTGACCCTCCGGACAGGGGGCAAGATACGCAGTATTTT.

The chain has TRBV5-8 and TRBJ2-7, with 9 positions matching TRBD1. Germline CDR1 SGHTS, CDR2 YDEGEE. Losses at the gene ends were 2 bases for V and 6 bases for J; bases not matched to a gene: 6. This CDR3 spans 14 amino acids. Here the CDR3 reads CASSFGTGKGEQYF. DNA for the CDR3: TGTGCCAGCAGCTTCGGGACAGGGAAGGGCGAGCAGTACTTC.